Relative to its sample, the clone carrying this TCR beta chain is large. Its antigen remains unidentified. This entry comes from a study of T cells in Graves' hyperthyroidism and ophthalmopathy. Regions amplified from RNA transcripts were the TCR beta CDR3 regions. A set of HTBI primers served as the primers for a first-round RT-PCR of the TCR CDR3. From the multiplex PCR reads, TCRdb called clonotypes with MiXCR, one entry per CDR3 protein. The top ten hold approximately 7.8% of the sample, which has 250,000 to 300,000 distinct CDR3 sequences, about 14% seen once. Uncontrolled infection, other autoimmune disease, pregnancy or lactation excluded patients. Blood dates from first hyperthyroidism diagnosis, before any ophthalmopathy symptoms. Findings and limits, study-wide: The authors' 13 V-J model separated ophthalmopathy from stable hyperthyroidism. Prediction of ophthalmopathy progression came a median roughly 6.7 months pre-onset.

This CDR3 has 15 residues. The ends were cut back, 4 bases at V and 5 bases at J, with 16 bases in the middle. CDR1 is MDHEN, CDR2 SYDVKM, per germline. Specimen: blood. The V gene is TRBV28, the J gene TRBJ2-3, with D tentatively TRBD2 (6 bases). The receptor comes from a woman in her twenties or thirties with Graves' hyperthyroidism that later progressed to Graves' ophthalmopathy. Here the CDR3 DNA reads TGTGCCAGCAGTTCCCTTGGCGGGGAGATAGATACGCAGTATTTT. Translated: CASSSLGGEIDTQYF.